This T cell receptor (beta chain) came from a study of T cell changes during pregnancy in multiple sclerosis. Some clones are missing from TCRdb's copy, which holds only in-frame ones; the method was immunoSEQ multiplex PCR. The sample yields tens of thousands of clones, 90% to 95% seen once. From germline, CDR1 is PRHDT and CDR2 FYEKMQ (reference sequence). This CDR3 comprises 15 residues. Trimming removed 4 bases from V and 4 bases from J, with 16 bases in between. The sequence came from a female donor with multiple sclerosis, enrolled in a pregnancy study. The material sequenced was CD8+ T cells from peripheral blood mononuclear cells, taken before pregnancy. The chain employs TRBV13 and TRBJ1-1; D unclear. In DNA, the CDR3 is TGTGCCAGCAGCTACTATACAGTCGGGGTCACTGAAGCTTTCTTT. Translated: CASSYYTVGVTEAFF.